This T cell receptor beta chain appears in the sequencing data of a study of blood T cells in healthy people across ages (dated by TCRdb to the mid-2010s). The study in broad terms: In model experiments, roughly one uniquely barcoded TCR beta cDNA molecule per two T cells was captured by template switching. Age-related changes in TCR beta repertoire diversity were measured in the study by deep sequencing normalized with unique cDNA molecular identifiers. Four age groups were formed from the donors: young (average approximately 17 years), middle-aged (approximately 40), aged (more than 55) and long-lived (around 82). To avoid experimental bias, donors of different ages were spread randomly across the sequencing lanes. For two donors (one aged 18 to 30 and one aged 80 or older), the study analyzed two additional independent replicas of 1 million unique cDNA reads from the same blood draw. General conclusions and limits of the study: The long-lived group showed more naive CD4+ T cells, fewer expanded clones and increased TCR diversity than the aged group, suggesting age selection. The CMV infection status of donors was not known, potentially confounding age-related changes in expanded clonotypes. A strong correlation was found between observed TCR beta diversity and the percentage of naive T cells measured by flow cytometry. Conclusive comparison of naive and antigen-experienced compartments was prevented by the profiling of bulk unsorted PBMCs. As age increased, observed TCR beta diversity per million T cells dropped in a roughly linear way, and a significant reduction was already evident by age around 41. Estimates of total diversity from one million sequenced T cells were regarded as lower bounds and underestimates.

Donors were a few dozen systemically healthy Caucasian individuals from Russia aged roughly 6 to 90 years. Each donor gave roughly 11 milliliters of peripheral blood, drawn into EDTA-treated Vacutainer tubes. Ficoll-Paque density-gradient centrifugation was used to isolate PBMCs, with at least 7 million obtained per sample. Total RNA was extracted from PBMCs with Trizol reagent, with at least 6 micrograms obtained per sample. For every donor, flow cytometry on a PBMC aliquot measured the percentage of naive CD45RAhigh/CD27high T cells. V and J are trimmed by 6 bases and 0 bases, and the gene matches miss 5 bases of the junction. Its CDR3 holds 14 amino acids, cysteine through phenylalanine. Only the CDR3 portion is preserved as DNA: 42 bases, with reading frame beginning at the first base. With regard to this clonotype: This receptor's antigen is unknown. The input lacks base qualities; no much larger clone sits a single base away.

The method was 5' RACE. TCRdb records Illumina HiSeq 2500 as the sequencer. A second PCR of 7 to 11 cycles was performed with a sample-barcoded 5' primer and a J-beta primer mix. Each TCR beta cDNA molecule received a unique molecular identifier from a template-switch 5' adaptor carrying 12 random nucleotides. At least 2.5 million CDR3-containing paired-end reads were obtained from each sample. All of the RNA was converted into first-strand cDNA using the Mint cDNA synthesis kit, with a TRBC-specific oligonucleotide serving as the primer. After uracil-DNA glycosylase treatment, a first 18-cycle PCR used universal primers M1SS and BC2_uni_R on all cDNA. The source study handled its data this way. Each sample was normalized by randomly selecting 1 million high-quality reads, each carrying a distinct molecular identifier. Reads sharing molecular identifiers were discarded rather than binned into consensus sequences. MiTCR, with a Q25 quality threshold and the strictest error-elimination algorithm, was used for CDR3 identification, clonotype clustering and error correction. A nonparametric unseen species model with Euler transformation was used to estimate lower-bound total TCR beta diversity. TCRdb reprocessing: public reads trimmed at Q25 with fastp, clones called with MiXCR, in-frame beta chains kept. Records with the same CDR3 protein are collapsed into one entry carrying the most frequent genes and DNA. In this record, the V and J calls reflect TCRdb's handling and not the investigators' own analysis. Here the sample has hundreds of thousands of distinct CDR3 sequences; 21% occur a single time. The ten largest account for roughly 3.6% of the sample.

The sequence was obtained from a man between 65 and 80 years old in good health. Rearrangement joined TRBV12-3 or TRBV12-4 to TRBJ2-7; the central 7 bases match TRBD1. The sample taken for sequencing was blood. The CDR3 corresponds to CASSQTGISYEQYF. The DNA sequence follows: TGTGCCAGCAGCCAGACAGGGATCTCCTACGAGCAGTACTTC.